This TCR beta chain was captured by sequencing in a study of CD8+CD57+ T cells in acquired aplastic anemia. Researchers used genomic DNA as the template to profile TCR beta VDJ and CDR3. TCRdb passed the reads through MiXCR, listing each CDR3 protein once. Among some 120,000 distinct CDR3 sequences, over 30% were seen once, and the ten largest hold 2.6%. Patients chosen for sequencing had shown CD8+CD57+ cell expansion by flow cytometry. Germline V gene data show CDR1 as KGHSH and CDR2 as LQKENI. The CDR3 has 14 amino acids. With 0 bases removed from V and 1 base from J, the gap between germline ends came to 4 bases.

The chain joins TRBV18 to TRBJ1-5; D ambiguous. The receptor's source is a human donor with aplastic anemia. What was sequenced was sorted CD4+, CD8+, or CD8+CD57+ T cells (not recorded which) from PBMCs. Here the CDR3 DNA reads TGTGCCAGCTCACCACCGGGCAGCAATCAGCCCCAGCATTTT. Translated: CASSPPGSNQPQHF. The full variable domain, rest sourced from reference TRBV18 and TRBJ1-5, is NAGVMQNPRHLVRRRGQEARLRCSPMKGHSHVYWYRQLPEEGLKFMVYLQKENIIDESGMPKERFSAEFPKEGPSILRIQQVVRGDSAAYFCASSPPGSNQPQHFGDGTRLSIL.